This T cell receptor (beta chain) was sequenced for a study of blood T cell repertoires in COVID-19. Participants' reported clinical history set cohort assignment. In the original processing: Nucleated cell counts were estimated from reference gene primer amplification. Assay: immunoSEQ multiplex PCR; the TCRdb copy retains only in-frame clones and omits some. Clone size and the V and J calls come from that table; the DNA yielded D and trimming. The table lists 150,000 to 200,000 clones, about four fifths of them singletons. This CDR3 has 14 residues. Germline V gene data show CDR1 as MNHNS and CDR2 as SASEGT. Losses at the gene ends were 3 bases for V and 7 bases for J; bases not matched to a gene: 8.

The chain joins TRBV6-1 to TRBJ1-1; TRBD1 matches at 7 bases. The receptor was isolated from an older woman who had recovered from COVID-19. The sample taken for sequencing was PBMCs or T cells enriched from blood (not recorded which). The CDR3 loop is CASSDPSDRDEAFF. In nucleotides, the CDR3 is TGTGCCAGCAGTGACCCCTCCGACAGGGATGAAGCTTTCTTT.